This T cell receptor beta chain was recovered during a study of shared clonotypes between healthy human individuals (dated by TCRdb to between 2020 and 2021). Regarding the study in general: Three men and a couple of women, aged 18 to 49 years, made up the cohort. For each donor, CD4 naive and CD4 memory were each run on three plates, CD8 naive on two plates, and CD8 memory on one plate. To estimate repertoire size and how much clonotype sharing occurs between individuals, the study deeply sequenced the blood TCR repertoires of several healthy adults. Different laboratories and diverse techniques were used to prepare libraries and sequence TCR repertoires, to increase sequencing depth and limit assay-specific biases. Between about 0.9 and 8.9 billion PBMCs per donor were obtained by leukapheresis.

Using the deep immunoSEQ assay, multiplex PCR amplified TCR CDR3 regions from genomic DNA. Extracted genomic DNA from each cell subset was distributed evenly across all wells of several immunoSEQ 96-well plates, and each plate was treated as a replicate. For sorted subsets, about 200 ng genomic DNA, equal to some 30,000 T cell genomes, was loaded into each replicate PCR. Purified libraries were measured with a Qubit 3.0 fluorometer, size-checked on a Bioanalyzer 2100, and measured again with the KAPA Library Quantification kit. Every immunoSEQ 96-well plate was sequenced on a dedicated single-read 150-cycle Illumina NextSeq 550 flow cell. The authors' analysis ran thus. Because the immunoSEQ output included only junctional sequences and no quality scores, the filtering could not be the same as the filtering used for full-length reads. Sequences were annotated with PyIR, a Python wrapper for IgBLAST v1.9, and V/J genes and CDR3 were assigned using IMGT germline references. Any read was removed if the V/J assignment was weak (E-value above 1e-6), the CDR3 was missing, or the read contained stop codons, out-of-frame junctions, or ambiguous translated residues. V3J clonotypes were defined by identical inferred V gene, J gene, and CDR3 amino acid sequence. Percentage overlap between repertoires was computed as shared unique clonotypes divided by the size of the smaller repertoire. Three approaches were used to assess repertoire richness: RTK rarefaction, the Chao1 estimator, and Recon v2.1 estimates of unobserved clonotypes. OLGA was used to compute generation probabilities for all TCRbeta clonotypes that the gDNA method yielded from a few donors. TCRdb's version of the immuneACCESS table is confined to in-frame rearrangements and falls short of the full clone set. An unresolved V gene accounts for under half of the shortfall where checked; the remainder is of unknown origin. The DNA was the basis for D and trimming; V, J and clone size are from that table. Counted in this sample were about 1 million clones; roughly 75% of them appeared once. The ten largest clonotypes hold about 1.5% of the sample.

In regard to this clone: No cognate antigen has been identified for it. Base qualities are not provided; no much larger clone lies one nucleotide away.

Study-wide findings and limitations: Naive subsets generally had larger estimated clonotype richness than memory subsets. Only blood was sampled, and tissue TCR repertoires likely differ from those in blood. Pairwise subsampling led to the expectation that sequencing depth would affect the degree of clonotype sharing among donors. Sharing across several donors was observed for about 5% of naive CD4, around 3.5% of naive CD8, 2.3% of memory CD4, and around 0.4% of memory CD8 clonotypes. Higher generation probabilities were observed for clonotypes shared by all four sorted-subset donors than for non-shared clonotypes. The small number of donors limited the genetic and exposure-history diversity represented. Rarefaction of sorted-subset datasets indicated incomplete sequencing despite the large sequencing depth.

Healthy HIV-negative adults with no recently reported acute infections or vaccinations were included as donors. Every donor was a Caucasian adult residing in Nashville, Tennessee, USA. CD4+ T cells were enriched through magnetic negative selection, after which naive cells were positively selected on CD45RA and the remaining negative fraction served as the memory subset. After blood collection by leukapheresis, PBMCs were isolated using Ficoll-Histopaque density gradient centrifugation and then cryopreserved in the vapor phase of liquid nitrogen. Purity and quantity of every magnetically sorted T cell population were checked by analytical flow cytometry. Genomic DNA was isolated from each sorted fraction and quantified by UV absorbance on a Nanodrop 2000c. The TCR originated in a man aged 18-30 years in good health. The sample consisted of memory CD4+ T cells sorted from blood. The cell subset or site label of this sample denotes: CD45RA-negative fraction.

At the DNA level, the sequence is TGTGCCAGCAGCTGGTGGACAGAGGATAATGAAAAACTGTTTTTT. Its protein reads: CASSWWTEDNEKLFF. The V gene is TRBV7-9 and the J gene is TRBJ1-4; the D gene is perhaps TRBD1, on 6 matching bases. The junction shows trimming of 4 bases on V and 4 bases on J, plus 13 bases between the germline ends. Reading the germline V gene (reference sequence) gives CDR1 SEHNR and CDR2 FQNEAQ. The CDR3, cysteine through phenylalanine, is 15 amino acids long. The only DNA kept is the CDR3, 45 bases in frame from the first base.